This entry is about one T cell receptor beta chain. The source of the sample is a study of cytomegalovirus exposure and HLA in healthy donors. The V and J ends lost 3 bases and 5 bases, in that order; junction bases with no gene match: 7. Germline CDR1 MNHEY, CDR2 SMNVEV (reference sequence). The CDR3 covers 14 residues. Sequenced by immunoSEQ multiplex PCR; TCRdb stores in-frame clones only, minus some. The data hold around 300,000 clones, with roughly 90% observed a single time. Input material: PBMCs. The sequence came from a woman under 30 in good health and CMV-seronegative. The genes are TRBV27 and TRBJ2-7; 7 bases fit TRBD1. CDR3 sequence reads: CASSFLPTGHEQYF. For the CDR3, the DNA is TGTGCCAGCAGTTTCCTCCCGACAGGGCACGAGCAGTACTTC.